This T cell receptor beta chain was observed in a study of graft-versus-host responses after intestinal transplantation. Study outcomes and limitations: Researchers found GvH clones in recipient marrow, and some showed up first in ileum or blood.

The protocol was immunoSEQ multiplex PCR, while the TCRdb copy is restricted to in-frame clones and leaves out a portion. The repertoire includes about 69,000 clones, around nine tenths of them detected once, and roughly 6.7% sits in the top ten. The bone marrow was collected post-transplant, and it came from the posterior iliac crest or another site. As regards this clone: What it binds is unknown.

The sample consisted of bone marrow, taken roughly 780 days after intestinal transplantation. The clonotype comes from a human patient who received an intestinal transplant, so some T cells may come from the graft donor.

This CDR3 is CASTFGSRETQYF. The CDR3 DNA follows: TGCGCCAGCACCTTTGGGTCTAGGGAGACCCAGTACTTC. This chain joins TRBV5-1 and TRBJ2-5; D remains unclear. Trimming took off 6 bases at V and 5 bases at J, with 14 bases between the two ends. Germline V CDR1 and CDR2: SGHRS, YFSETQ. The CDR3 runs to 13 residues.